Below, one T cell receptor (beta chain) is given with its context. Its antigen is unknown. The V gene end was trimmed by 8 bases and the J gene end by 9 bases; junction bases not matched to a gene: 8. The CDR3 has 13 residues. Germline V lookup: CDR1 MNHEY, CDR2 SVGAGI. The data were taken from a study of OX40 agonist ivuxolimab in advanced cancers. Background on the study: Treatment of patients was with ivuxolimab, an agonistic anti-OX40 (CD134) antibody. Ivuxolimab was delivered to patients intravenously every 2 weeks at doses spanning 0.01 to 10 mg/kg. Whole-study findings and limits: At 0.1 to 3.0 mg/kg, CD4+ and CD8+ blood T cells expanded clonally by week 6. CD8+ T cells showed, on average, more clonal expansion than CD4+ cells.

Repertoires were generated with immunoSEQ multiplex PCR, while TCRdb's copy carries only in-frame clones and drops some. The sample has 50,000 or so clones, approximately 90% seen once. Specimen: CD4+ or CD8+ T cells sorted from blood, collected in a trial of the OX40 agonist ivuxolimab. This receptor was identified in an adult with an advanced solid tumor such as melanoma, head and neck, liver or kidney cancer. The chain links TRBV6-5 to TRBJ1-1; 11 bases agree with TRBD1. CDR3 amino acids: CASGVRDRGKAFF. CDR3 bases: TGTGCCAGCGGGGTAAGGGACAGGGGGAAAGCTTTCTTT.